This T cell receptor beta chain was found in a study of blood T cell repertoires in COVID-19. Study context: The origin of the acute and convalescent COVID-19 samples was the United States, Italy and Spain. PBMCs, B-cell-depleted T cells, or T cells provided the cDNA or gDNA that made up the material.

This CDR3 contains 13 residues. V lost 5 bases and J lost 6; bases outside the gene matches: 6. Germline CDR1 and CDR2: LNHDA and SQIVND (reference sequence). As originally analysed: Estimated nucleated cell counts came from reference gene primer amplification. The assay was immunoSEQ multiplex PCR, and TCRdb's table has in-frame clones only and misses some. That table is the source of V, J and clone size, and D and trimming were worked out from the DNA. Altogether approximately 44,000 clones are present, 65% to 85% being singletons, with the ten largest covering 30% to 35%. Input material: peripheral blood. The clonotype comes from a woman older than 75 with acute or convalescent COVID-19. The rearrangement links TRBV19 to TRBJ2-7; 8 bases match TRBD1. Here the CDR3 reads CASSVDRGSEQYF. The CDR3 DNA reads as TGTGCCAGTAGTGTCGACAGGGGAAGCGAGCAGTACTTC. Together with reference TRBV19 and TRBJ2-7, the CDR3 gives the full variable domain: DGGITQSPKYLFRKEGQNVTLSCEQNLNHDAMYWYRQDPGQGLRLIYYSQIVNDFQKGDIAEGYSVSREKKESFPLTVTSAQKNPTAFYLCASSVDRGSEQYFGPGTRLTVT.